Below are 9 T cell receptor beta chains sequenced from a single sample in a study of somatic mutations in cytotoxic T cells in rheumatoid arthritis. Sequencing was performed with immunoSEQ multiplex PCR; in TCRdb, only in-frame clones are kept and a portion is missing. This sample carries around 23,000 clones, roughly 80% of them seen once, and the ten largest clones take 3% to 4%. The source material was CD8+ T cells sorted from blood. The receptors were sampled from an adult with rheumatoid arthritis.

CDR3 nucleotide sequence: TGTGCCATCAGTGACCCAGGGGATTATAGCAATCAGCCCCAGCATTTT. Amino acids: CAISDPGDYSNQPQHF. V and J are TRBV10-3 and TRBJ1-5; possible D gene TRBD1, 6 bases. Germline lookup yields CDR1 ENHRY and CDR2 SYGVKD. Deletions cut 3 bases from V and 0 bases from J, with 12 bases between. This CDR3 comprises 16 residues.

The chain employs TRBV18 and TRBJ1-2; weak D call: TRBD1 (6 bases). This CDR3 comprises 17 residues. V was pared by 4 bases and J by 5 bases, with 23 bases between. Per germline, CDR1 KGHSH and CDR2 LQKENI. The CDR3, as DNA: TGTGCCAGCTCACGGGGTACGGACAGCCCAGGAGGGTATGGCTACACCTTC. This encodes CASSRGTDSPGGYGYTF.

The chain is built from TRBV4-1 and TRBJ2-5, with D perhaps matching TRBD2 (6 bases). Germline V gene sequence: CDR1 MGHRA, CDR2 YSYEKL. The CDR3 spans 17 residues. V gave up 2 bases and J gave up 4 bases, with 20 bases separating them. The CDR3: CASSQHLGGADSETQYF. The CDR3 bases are TGCGCCAGCAGCCAACACCTCGGGGGAGCTGACTCAGAGACCCAGTACTTC.

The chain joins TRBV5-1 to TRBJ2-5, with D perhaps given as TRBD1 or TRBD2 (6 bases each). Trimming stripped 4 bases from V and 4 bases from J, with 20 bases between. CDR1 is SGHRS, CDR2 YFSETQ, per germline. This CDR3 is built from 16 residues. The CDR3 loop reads CASSPWTRPGAETQYF. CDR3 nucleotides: TGCGCCAGCAGCCCGTGGACCCGCCCGGGGGCAGAGACCCAGTACTTC.

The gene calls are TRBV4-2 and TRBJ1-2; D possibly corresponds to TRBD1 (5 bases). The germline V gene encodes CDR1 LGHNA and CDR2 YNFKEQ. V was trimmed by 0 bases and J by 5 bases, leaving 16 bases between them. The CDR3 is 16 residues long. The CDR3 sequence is CASSQDMSPGRYGYTF. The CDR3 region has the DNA TGTGCCAGCAGCCAAGATATGTCCCCAGGGAGGTATGGCTACACCTTC.

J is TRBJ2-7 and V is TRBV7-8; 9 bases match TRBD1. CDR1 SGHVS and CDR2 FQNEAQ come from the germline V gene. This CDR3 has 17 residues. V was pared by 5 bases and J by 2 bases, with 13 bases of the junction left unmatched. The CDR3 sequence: CASSHLGEGQGPYEQYF. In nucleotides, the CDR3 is TGTGCCAGCAGCCATTTGGGGGAGGGACAGGGACCCTACGAGCAGTACTTC.

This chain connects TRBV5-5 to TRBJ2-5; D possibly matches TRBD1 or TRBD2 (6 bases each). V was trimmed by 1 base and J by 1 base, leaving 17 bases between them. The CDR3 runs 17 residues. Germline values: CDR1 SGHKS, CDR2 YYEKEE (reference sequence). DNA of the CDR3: TGTGCCAGCAGCTTGATGGAGACGGGGGCGACCCAAGAGACCCAGTACTTC. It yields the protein CASSLMETGATQETQYF. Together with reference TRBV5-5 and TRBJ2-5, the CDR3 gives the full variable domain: DAGVTQSPTHLIKTRGQQVTLRCSPISGHKSVSWYQQVLGQGPQFIFQYYEKEERGRGNFPDRFSARQFPNYSSELNVNALLLGDSALYLCASSLMETGATQETQYFGPGTRLLVL.

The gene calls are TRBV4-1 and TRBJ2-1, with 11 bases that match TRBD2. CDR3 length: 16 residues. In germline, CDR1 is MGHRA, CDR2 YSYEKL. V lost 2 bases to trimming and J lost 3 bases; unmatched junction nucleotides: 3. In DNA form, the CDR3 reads TGCGCCAGCAGCCAACTAGCGGGGGGTTACTACAATGAGCAGTTCTTC. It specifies CASSQLAGGYYNEQFF.

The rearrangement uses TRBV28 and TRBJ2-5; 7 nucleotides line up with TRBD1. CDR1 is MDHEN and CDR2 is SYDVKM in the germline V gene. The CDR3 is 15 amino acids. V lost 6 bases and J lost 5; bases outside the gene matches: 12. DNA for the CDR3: TGTGCCAGCAGCCCGTCACGCAGGGGGAAGGAGACCCAGTACTTC. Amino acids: CASSPSRRGKETQYF.